This T cell receptor beta chain was documented in a study of T cells in Graves' hyperthyroidism and ophthalmopathy. Researchers took RNA transcripts and amplified the TCR beta CDR3 regions from them. RT-PCR in the first round (using the HTBI primer set) targeted the TCR CDR3. In TCRdb, the multiplex PCR reads were re-called with MiXCR into one record per CDR3 protein. The table lists some 600,000 distinct CDR3 sequences, approximately 14% of them singletons. Germline V gene sequence: CDR1 SEHNR, CDR2 FQNEAQ (reference sequence). CDR3 length: 13 residues. V lost 10 bases to trimming and J lost 9 bases; unmatched junction nucleotides: 11.

The chain combines TRBV7-9 with TRBJ2-7, with 11 positions matching TRBD1. Sequencing was done on a sample of blood. The sequence came from a woman in her thirties with Graves' hyperthyroidism that later progressed to Graves' ophthalmopathy. CDR3 nucleotides: TGTGCCACCGAGGACAGGGGGCTGATAAGGCAGTACTTC. This translates into CATEDRGLIRQYF.